The sequence of this T cell receptor beta chain was determined in a study of Tregs in tolerant kidney transplant recipients. Related graft donors supplied nonmyeloablative bone marrow transplants, and mixed chimerism was transient. Unstimulated Tregs (CD4+CD25+CD127-) and CD4+CD25- non-Tregs were sorted from PBMCs. This CDR3 comprises 14 residues. CDR1 is SEHNR and CDR2 is FQNEAQ in the germline V gene (reference sequence). Note on this clone: Its antigen is currently unknown. The read stops 3 residues short of the end of the CDR3; the missing end is completed from the germline J gene.

Some clones are missing from TCRdb's copy, which holds only in-frame ones; the method was immunoSEQ multiplex PCR. The sample table sets out some 14,000 clones. General study results and limits: Biological reproducibility was not directly addressed in this study. Findings come from small patient numbers and require larger validation.

The sequence was obtained from a human patient who received a combined kidney and bone marrow transplant. Certain T cells may be donor cells from the graft. This sample comprised CD8+ T cells from blood (PBMCs), obtained 6 months after the transplant. The chain carries TRBV7-9 and TRBJ2-4, with a possible D match to TRBD1 (6 bases). CDR3 sequence: CASSSGTSNYGQYF. The part of the CDR3 DNA that was read is TGTGCCAGCAGCTCCGGGACATCTAACTATGGT.